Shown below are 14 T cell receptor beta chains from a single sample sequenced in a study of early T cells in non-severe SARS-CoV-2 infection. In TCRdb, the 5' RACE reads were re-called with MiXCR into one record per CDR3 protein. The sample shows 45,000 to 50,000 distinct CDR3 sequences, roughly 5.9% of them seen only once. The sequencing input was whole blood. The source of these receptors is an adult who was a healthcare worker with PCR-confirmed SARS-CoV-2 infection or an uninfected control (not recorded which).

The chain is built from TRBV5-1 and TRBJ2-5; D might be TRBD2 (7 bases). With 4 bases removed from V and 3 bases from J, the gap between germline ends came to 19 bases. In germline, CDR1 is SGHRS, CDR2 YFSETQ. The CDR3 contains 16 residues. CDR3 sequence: CASSRRGGPTEETQYF. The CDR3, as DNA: TGCGCCAGCAGCAGAAGGGGGGGACCTACGGAAGAGACCCAGTACTTC.

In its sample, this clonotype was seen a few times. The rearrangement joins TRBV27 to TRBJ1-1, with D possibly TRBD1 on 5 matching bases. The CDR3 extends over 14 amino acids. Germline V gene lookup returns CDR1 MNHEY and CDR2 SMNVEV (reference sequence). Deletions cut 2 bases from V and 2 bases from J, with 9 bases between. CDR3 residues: CASSLDRINTEAFF. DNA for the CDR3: TGTGCCAGCAGTTTAGACAGAATAAACACTGAAGCTTTCTTT.

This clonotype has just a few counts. The CDR3 reads CASSNRIGIRITDTQYF. The CDR3 nucleotides are TGTGCCAGTAGTAATAGGATTGGGATAAGGATCACAGATACGCAGTATTTT. The chain recombines TRBV19 with TRBJ2-3; D is undetermined. Trimming removed 4 bases from V and 2 bases from J, with 19 bases in between. This CDR3 has 17 residues. The germline V gene has CDR1 LNHDA and CDR2 SQIVND (reference sequence).

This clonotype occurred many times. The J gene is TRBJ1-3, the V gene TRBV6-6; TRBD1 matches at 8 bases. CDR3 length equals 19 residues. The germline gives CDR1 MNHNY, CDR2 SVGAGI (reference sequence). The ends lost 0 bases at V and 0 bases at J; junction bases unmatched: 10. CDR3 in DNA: TGTGCCAGCAGTTACTCTACGGACAGGGCCTATTCCTCTGGAAACACCATATATTTT. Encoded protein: CASSYSTDRAYSSGNTIYF.

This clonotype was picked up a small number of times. In DNA form, the CDR3 reads TGTGCCAGCAGCTTAGAAAAGGGGAGAACCGGGGAGCTGTTTTTT. Translation: CASSLEKGRTGELFF. The chain is built from TRBV7-9 and TRBJ2-2, with D possibly being TRBD1 or TRBD2 (5 bases each). The CDR3 runs to 15 residues. Trimming pared 1 base from V and 5 bases from J, leaving 11 bases between. Germline V gene data show CDR1 as SEHNR and CDR2 as FQNEAQ (reference sequence).

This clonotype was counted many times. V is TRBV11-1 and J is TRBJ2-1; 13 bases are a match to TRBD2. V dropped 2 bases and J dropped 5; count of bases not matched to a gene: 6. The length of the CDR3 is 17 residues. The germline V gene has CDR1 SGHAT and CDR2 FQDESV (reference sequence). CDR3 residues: CASSLTSGRAIHNEQFF. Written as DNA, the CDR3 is TGTGCCAGCAGCTTAACTAGCGGGAGGGCGATCCACAATGAGCAGTTCTTC.

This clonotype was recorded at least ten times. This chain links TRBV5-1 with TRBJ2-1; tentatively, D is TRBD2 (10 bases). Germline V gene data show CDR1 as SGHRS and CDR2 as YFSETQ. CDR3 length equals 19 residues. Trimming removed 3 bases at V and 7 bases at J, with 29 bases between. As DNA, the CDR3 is TGCGCCAGCAGCTCCGGGACAGGGCAGTCTAGCGGGAGCAGTAATGAGCAGTTCTTC. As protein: CASSSGTGQSSGSSNEQFF.

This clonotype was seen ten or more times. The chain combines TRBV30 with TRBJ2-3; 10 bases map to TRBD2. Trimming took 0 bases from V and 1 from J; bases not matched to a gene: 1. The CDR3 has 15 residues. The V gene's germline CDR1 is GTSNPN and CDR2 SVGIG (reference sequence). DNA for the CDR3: TGTGCCTGGAGTGTTAGCGGGGGGCGCACAGATACGCAGTATTTT. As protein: CAWSVSGGRTDTQYF.

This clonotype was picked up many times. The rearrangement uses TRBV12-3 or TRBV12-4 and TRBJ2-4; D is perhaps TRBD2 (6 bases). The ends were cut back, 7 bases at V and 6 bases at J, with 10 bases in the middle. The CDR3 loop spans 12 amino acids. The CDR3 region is CASTEGGNIQYF. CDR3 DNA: TGTGCCAGCACCGAGGGAGGAAACATTCAGTACTTC.

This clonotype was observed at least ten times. The CDR3 sequence is CSAGGTSASYEQYF. The DNA for the CDR3 is TGCAGCGCGGGAGGGACTAGCGCCTCCTACGAGCAGTACTTC. This chain links TRBV29-1 with TRBJ2-7, with 10 bases lining up with TRBD2. Trimming took 7 bases from V and 0 from J; bases not matched to a gene: 6. CDR1 and CDR2 (germline): SQVTM, ANQGSEA. The CDR3 has 14 residues.

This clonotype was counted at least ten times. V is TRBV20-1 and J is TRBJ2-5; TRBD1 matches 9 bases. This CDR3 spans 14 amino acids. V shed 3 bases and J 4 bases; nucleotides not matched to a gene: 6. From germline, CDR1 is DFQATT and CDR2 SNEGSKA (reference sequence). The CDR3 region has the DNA TGCAGTGCTAGGGGGACAGGGCTATCAGAGACCCAGTACTTC. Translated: CSARGTGLSETQYF.

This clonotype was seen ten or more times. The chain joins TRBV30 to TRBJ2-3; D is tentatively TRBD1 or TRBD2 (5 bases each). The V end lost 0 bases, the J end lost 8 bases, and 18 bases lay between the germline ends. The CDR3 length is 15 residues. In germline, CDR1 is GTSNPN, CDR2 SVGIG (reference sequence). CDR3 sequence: CAWSVTGTNVGTQYF. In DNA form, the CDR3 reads TGTGCCTGGAGTGTAACGGGGACCAACGTGGGTACGCAGTATTTT.

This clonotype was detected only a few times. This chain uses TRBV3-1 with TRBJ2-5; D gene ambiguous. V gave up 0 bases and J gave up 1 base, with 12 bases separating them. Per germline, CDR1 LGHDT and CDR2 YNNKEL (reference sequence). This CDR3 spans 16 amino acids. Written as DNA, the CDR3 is TGTGCCAGCAGCCAAGATTGGAACAGACCCCAAGAGACCCAGTACTTC. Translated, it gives CASSQDWNRPQETQYF.

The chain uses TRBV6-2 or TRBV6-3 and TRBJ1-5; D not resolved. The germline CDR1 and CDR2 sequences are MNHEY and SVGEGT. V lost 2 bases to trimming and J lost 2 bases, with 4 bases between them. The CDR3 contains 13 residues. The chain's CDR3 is CASSYRRNQPQHF. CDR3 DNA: TGTGCCAGCAGTTACCGCCGCAATCAGCCCCAGCATTTT.